This entry lists 30 T cell receptor beta chains sequenced from one sample in a study of T cell responses to AZD1222 COVID-19 vaccine. Sequenced by immunoSEQ multiplex PCR; TCRdb stores in-frame clones only, minus some. The sample records 95,000 to 110,000 clones, 91% being singletons. Sequencing was performed on peripheral blood, taken on day 0 of AZD1222 vaccination. The receptors come from an adult in good health.

The CDR3 region has the DNA TGTGCCAGCAGTTTGCAGGCAGGAGCTAATTCACCCCTCCACTTT. It codes for CASSLQAGANSPLHF. The gene calls are TRBV28 and TRBJ1-6; D gene uncertain. Germline-derived CDR1 and CDR2 are MDHEN and SYDVKM. The CDR3 covers 15 residues. The V end was cut by 3 bases, the J end by 6 bases, with 12 bases between.

This sequence joins TRBV28 and TRBJ1-2; D not certain. The CDR3 is made up of 11 amino acids. In germline, CDR1 is MDHEN, CDR2 SYDVKM. V lost 6 bases, J lost 1 base, and 3 bases lay in between. The DNA of the CDR3 is TGTGCCAGCAGCAGTAACTATGGCTACACCTTC. It yields the protein CASSSNYGYTF.

V gene TRBV19 combines with J gene TRBJ1-2; no definite D call. The germline gives CDR1 LNHDA, CDR2 SQIVND (reference sequence). Trimming stripped 3 bases from V and 4 bases from J, with 18 bases between. The CDR3 contains 16 residues. CDR3 amino acids: CASSMAARTAGYGYTF. As DNA, the CDR3 is TGTGCCAGTAGTATGGCGGCCCGCACCGCTGGCTATGGCTACACCTTC.

J is TRBJ1-1 and V is TRBV7-9, with no clear D. The CDR3 has 12 residues. V gave up 1 base and J gave up 6 bases, with 6 bases separating them. CDR1 and CDR2 from the germline V gene are SEHNR and FQNEAQ (reference sequence). This CDR3 is CASSLVTAEAFF. As DNA, the CDR3 is TGTGCCAGCAGCTTAGTAACTGCTGAAGCTTTCTTT.

Only one count was recorded for this clone. This chain connects TRBV7-9 to TRBJ2-2; unclear D gene. Germline lookup yields CDR1 SEHNR and CDR2 FQNEAQ (reference sequence). The CDR3 runs to 14 residues. V lost 2 bases and J lost 1, with 5 bases in between. Here the CDR3 DNA reads TGTGCCAGCAGCTTATTAGGGAACACCGGGGAGCTGTTTTTT. It specifies CASSLLGNTGELFF.

J is TRBJ1-2 and V is TRBV9; D is possibly TRBD1 (5 bases). The V end was cut by 3 bases, the J end by 4 bases, with 13 bases between. Germline lookup yields CDR1 SGDLS and CDR2 YYNGEE. The CDR3 sequence is 14 residues long. As DNA, the CDR3 is TGTGCCAGCAGCGCGACAGATACTCTCTATGGCTACACCTTC. Residues: CASSATDTLYGYTF.

The chain recombines TRBV18 with TRBJ1-3; unclear D gene. The CDR3 contains 15 residues. V lost 3 bases to trimming and J lost 0 bases, with 9 bases between them. Germline CDR1 reads KGHSH; CDR2 reads LQKENI. As DNA, the CDR3 is TGTGCCAGCTCACCCCCGCTTTACTCTGGAAACACCATATATTTT. It is translated as CASSPPLYSGNTIYF.

This clone was counted once. The chain uses TRBV18 and TRBJ1-3, with 9 bases matching TRBD1. CDR3 size: 16 residues. Germline lookup yields CDR1 KGHSH and CDR2 LQKENI. The V segment lost 2 bases and the J segment 8 bases; nucleotides outside the gene matches: 10. CDR3 in DNA: TGTGCCAGCTCACCATCTCTACAGGGGGCGGAGGACACCATATATTTT. This codes for CASSPSLQGAEDTIYF.

The rearrangement links TRBV5-4 to TRBJ2-1; TRBD2 matches at 15 bases. Germline CDR1 SGHNT, CDR2 YYREEE (reference sequence). The CDR3 length is 16 residues. Germline trimming cut 4 bases from V and 5 bases from J; bases unmatched to any gene: 4. The CDR3 reads CASSRGLAGGNNEQFF. The CDR3 bases are TGTGCCAGCAGCAGGGGACTAGCGGGAGGTAACAATGAGCAGTTCTTC. Looking up the rest from reference TRBV5-4 and TRBJ2-1 gives the full variable domain: ETGVTQSPTHLIKTRGQQVTLRCSSQSGHNTVSWYQQALGQGPQFIFQYYREEENGRGNFPPRFSGLQFPNYSSELNVNALELDDSALYLCASSRGLAGGNNEQFFGPGTRLTVL.

V is TRBV5-1 and J is TRBJ2-7, with TRBD2 identical over 10 bases. Per the germline V gene, CDR1 is SGHRS and CDR2 is YFSETQ. This CDR3 contains 17 residues. The J segment lost 0 bases and the V segment lost 4 bases, leaving 10 bases of the junction unmatched. CDR3 amino acids: CASSRGTSVVSSYEQYF. CDR3 bases: TGCGCCAGCAGCCGCGGGACTAGCGTCGTCAGCTCCTACGAGCAGTACTTC.

The genes are TRBV11-2 and TRBJ2-7; no clear D gene. V dropped 5 bases and J dropped 3 bases, with 14 bases sitting between them. The length of the CDR3 is 14 residues. Per the germline V gene, CDR1 is SGHAT and CDR2 is FQNNGV. As DNA, the CDR3 is TGTGCCAGCAGCGTCCGAAATTCATACTACGAGCAGTACTTC. Its translation: CASSVRNSYYEQYF.

V gene TRBV7-8 combines with J gene TRBJ2-7; the match to TRBD2 covers 8 bases. CDR1 and CDR2 (germline): SGHVS, FQNEAQ. There are 14 residues in the CDR3. V shed 1 base, J shed 2 bases, and the junction held 1 base outside the gene matches. The CDR3 region has the DNA TGTGCCAGCAGCTTAGTCGGGGGGGCCTACGAGCAGTACTTC. It codes for CASSLVGGAYEQYF. Looking up the rest from reference TRBV7-8 and TRBJ2-7 gives the full variable domain: GAGVSQSPRYKVAKRGQDVALRCDPISGHVSLFWYQQALGQGPEFLTYFQNEAQLDKSGLPSDRFFAERPEGSVSTLKIQRTQQEDSAVYLCASSLVGGAYEQYFGPGTRLTVT.

The CDR3 spells CASSRSAATYEQYF. As DNA, the CDR3 is TGTGCCAGTAGTCGTAGCGCCGCGACCTACGAGCAGTACTTC. The chain links TRBV19 to TRBJ2-7; D may be TRBD2 (5 bases). The CDR3 contains 14 residues. Germline V gene sequence: CDR1 LNHDA, CDR2 SQIVND (reference sequence). The V end was cut by 5 bases, the J end by 2 bases, with 13 bases between. Looking up the rest from reference TRBV19 and TRBJ2-7 gives the full variable domain: DGGITQSPKYLFRKEGQNVTLSCEQNLNHDAMYWYRQDPGQGLRLIYYSQIVNDFQKGDIAEGYSVSREKKESFPLTVTSAQKNPTAFYLCASSRSAATYEQYFGPGTRLTVT.

This clone appeared once. V gene TRBV13 combines with J gene TRBJ2-7; D not resolved. With 1 base removed from V and 5 bases from J, the gap between germline ends came to 6 bases. This CDR3 spans 12 amino acids. The germline gives CDR1 PRHDT, CDR2 FYEKMQ (reference sequence). The CDR3 DNA sequence: TGTGCCAGCAGCTTAGTTAAGGACGAGCAGTACTTC. Its translation is CASSLVKDEQYF.

For the CDR3, the DNA is TGTGCCAGCAGCCCTCAGATCGACATTTCCTACGAGCAGTACTTC. Amino acid sequence: CASSPQIDISYEQYF. The rearrangement links TRBV9 to TRBJ2-7; D gene uncertain. Trimming stripped 4 bases from V and 1 base from J, with 15 bases between. The CDR3 has 15 residues. The germline gives CDR1 SGDLS, CDR2 YYNGEE.

V is TRBV10-3 and J is TRBJ1-5; no clear D. The CDR3 consists of 15 residues. Germline assignment: CDR1 ENHRY and CDR2 SYGVKD. Trimming shortened V by 3 bases and J by 3 bases, and 12 bases separated the two germline ends. The chain's CDR3 is CAISELGGDNQPQHF. CDR3 in DNA: TGTGCCATCAGTGAACTGGGAGGTGACAATCAGCCCCAGCATTTT.

This rearrangement joins TRBV5-1 to TRBJ2-5, with a weak D call TRBD2 (5 bases). Germline loops: CDR1 SGHRS, CDR2 YFSETQ. The CDR3 totals 14 residues. V gave up 2 bases and J gave up 5 bases, with 13 bases separating them. In DNA, the CDR3 is TGCGCCAGCAGCTTAAGTACGGGGATGGAGACCCAGTACTTC. Translating it yields CASSLSTGMETQYF.

The chain has TRBV27 and TRBJ1-4, with D hard to call. The length of the CDR3 is 14 residues. Trimming removed 2 bases at V and 5 bases at J, with 9 bases between. CDR1 is MNHEY, CDR2 SMNVEV, per germline (reference sequence). The CDR3 loop is CASSLTRMNEKLFF. The CDR3 coding sequence is TGTGCCAGCAGTTTAACACGGATGAATGAAAAACTGTTTTTT.

V is TRBV30 and J is TRBJ1-1; D not certain. Between the trimmed V and J ends, which lost 3 bases and 4 bases, there was a span of 15 bases. Germline V gene sequence: CDR1 GTSNPN, CDR2 SVGIG (reference sequence). There are 14 residues in the CDR3. CDR3 sequence reads: CAWSDGGVGTEAFF. CDR3 bases: TGTGCCTGGAGCGACGGTGGGGTGGGCACTGAAGCTTTCTTT.

V gene TRBV28 combines with J gene TRBJ2-7; 9 nucleotides line up with TRBD1. Germline CDR1 MDHEN, CDR2 SYDVKM. V lost 6 bases and J lost 1; bases outside the gene matches: 7. The CDR3 extends over 15 amino acids. The CDR3 is CASSSTGTGSYEQYF. In DNA form, the CDR3 reads TGTGCCAGCAGCTCGACCGGGACAGGGTCCTACGAGCAGTACTTC.

This clone was recorded only once. The rearrangement joins TRBV28 to TRBJ1-2; no clear D gene. Per germline, CDR1 MDHEN and CDR2 SYDVKM. The ends were cut back, 6 bases at V and 8 bases at J, with 13 bases in the middle. This CDR3 has 12 amino acids. Here the CDR3 reads CASSLELGGYTF. In nucleotides, the CDR3 is TGTGCCAGCAGCTTAGAGTTGGGAGGCTACACCTTC.

This clone has a handful of counts. V usage is TRBV19 and J usage is TRBJ1-1; TRBD1 aligns across 7 bases. V lost 6 bases and J lost 11; bases outside the gene matches: 15. This CDR3 has 14 residues. CDR1 is LNHDA, CDR2 SQIVND, per germline (reference sequence). The CDR3 loop is CASSYDRDGNGAFF. The DNA for the CDR3 is TGTGCCAGTAGCTATGACAGGGACGGGAACGGCGCTTTCTTT.

The chain links TRBV11-2 to TRBJ2-2; no reliable D call. Germline V gives CDR1 SGHAT, CDR2 FQNNGV. CDR3 length: 14 amino acids. Trimming cost V 4 bases and J 1 base, with 7 bases left between them. CDR3 loop: CASSSQRNTGELFF. In nucleotides, the CDR3 is TGTGCCAGCAGCTCACAGAGGAACACCGGGGAGCTGTTTTTT.

This CDR3 is CASSLKGGLAGELFF. In nucleotides, the CDR3 is TGTGCCAGCAGCTTAAAGGGCGGGTTAGCCGGGGAGCTGTTTTTT. The chain has TRBV7-9 and TRBJ2-2, with D perhaps matching TRBD2 (5 bases). Germline V gene sequence: CDR1 SEHNR, CDR2 FQNEAQ (reference sequence). The CDR3 extends over 15 amino acids. The ends were cut back, 2 bases at V and 6 bases at J, with 13 bases in the middle.

The CDR3 loop reads CASSIGGTEAFF. In nucleotides, the CDR3 is TGCGCCAGCAGTATAGGGGGCACTGAAGCTTTCTTT. The chain recombines TRBV10-2 with TRBJ1-1, with a tentative D call TRBD1 (6 bases). Trimming took off 5 bases at V and 4 bases at J, with 8 bases between the two ends. CDR1 is WSHSY and CDR2 is SAAADI in the germline V gene. The CDR3 contains 12 residues.

The chain uses TRBV5-4 and TRBJ2-7; maybe TRBD1 (6 bases). CDR1 and CDR2 (germline): SGHNT, YYREEE (reference sequence). The length of the CDR3 is 16 residues. The germline V and J ends were trimmed by 4 bases and 1 base, with 18 bases remaining between them. Here the CDR3 DNA reads TGTGCCAGCAGCGCCTTGGGGGCTGGGGGTTCCTACGAGCAGTACTTC. This gives the protein CASSALGAGGSYEQYF. The entire variable domain, with the rest obtained from reference TRBV5-4 and TRBJ2-7, is as follows: ETGVTQSPTHLIKTRGQQVTLRCSSQSGHNTVSWYQQALGQGPQFIFQYYREEENGRGNFPPRFSGLQFPNYSSELNVNALELDDSALYLCASSALGAGGSYEQYFGPGTRLTVT.

This clone was seen only once. The chain combines TRBV19 with TRBJ2-7; possible D gene TRBD1, 6 bases. The CDR3 has 13 amino acids. Deletions cut 5 bases from V and 1 base from J, with 9 bases between. The germline V gene has CDR1 LNHDA and CDR2 SQIVND (reference sequence). The CDR3 DNA reads TGTGCCAGTAGTTCCACAGGGTCCTACGAGCAGTACTTC. Translation: CASSSTGSYEQYF.

The chain uses TRBV29-1 and TRBJ1-2; 11 bases agree with TRBD1. V lost 6 bases to trimming and J lost 3 bases; unmatched junction nucleotides: 9. The CDR3 runs to 15 residues. Germline loops: CDR1 SQVTM, CDR2 ANQGSEA. This CDR3 is CSVLIPGQGDYGYTF. Written as DNA, the CDR3 is TGCAGCGTCCTAATTCCGGGACAGGGGGACTATGGCTACACCTTC.

The chain employs TRBV5-1 and TRBJ2-7; TRBD2 aligns across 10 bases. V gave up 1 base and J gave up 9 bases; unmatched junction bases: 7. The length of the CDR3 is 14 residues. From germline, CDR1 is SGHRS and CDR2 YFSETQ. CDR3 sequence (DNA): TGCGCCAGCAGCTTGTCCCTAGCGGGAGAAGTGCAGTACTTC. It encodes CASSLSLAGEVQYF. The complete variable domain, with remaining parts taken from reference TRBV5-1 and TRBJ2-7, reads KAGVTQTPRYLIKTRGQQVTLSCSPISGHRSVSWYQQTPGQGLQFLFEYFSETQRNKGNFPGRFSGRQFSNSRSEMNVSTLELGDSALYLCASSLSLAGEVQYFGPGTRLTVT.

J is TRBJ1-5 and V is TRBV7-9, with a weak D call TRBD1 (6 bases). Trimming stripped 4 bases from V and 9 bases from J, with 22 bases between. CDR1 is SEHNR, CDR2 FQNEAQ, per germline (reference sequence). CDR3 length: 16 residues. The CDR3 sequence is CASSSGGGSNVRPQHF. DNA of the CDR3: TGTGCCAGCAGCTCGGGGGGCGGCAGCAATGTTCGGCCCCAGCATTTT.